The 28 T cell receptor beta chains given below trace back to one sample, sequenced in a study of blood T cell repertoires in COVID-19. Sequencing used immunoSEQ multiplex PCR; TCRdb keeps in-frame clones, though not all of them. Among 200,000 to 250,000 clones, around 82% were seen once, and the ten largest hold 2.5% to 3%. The source material was peripheral blood. These receptors all come from a man aged 50 or older with active or convalescent COVID-19.

The rearrangement uses TRBV19 and TRBJ2-5; the match to TRBD2 covers 7 bases. Trimming at V came to 4 bases and at J to 4 bases, leaving 9 bases not matched to a gene. The CDR3 spans 15 residues. Germline V CDR1 and CDR2: LNHDA, SQIVND (reference sequence). CDR3 coding DNA: TGTGCCAGTAGTACCCGGGGTAGCGGGCGAGAGACCCAGTACTTC. Its protein is CASSTRGSGRETQYF.

The V gene is TRBV5-6, the J gene TRBJ1-1, with TRBD1 matching over 8 bases. Germline lookup yields CDR1 SGHDT and CDR2 YYEEEE. This CDR3 region has 14 residues. Unmatched junction bases numbered 6, after V lost 5 bases and J lost 3 bases. The CDR3 coding sequence is TGTGCCAGCAGGTCCGGGACAGGACACACTGAAGCTTTCTTT. Translating gives CASRSGTGHTEAFF.

About this clone itself: A read error may produce the germline difference seen at one junction end. The gene calls are TRBV7-7 and TRBJ2-6; TRBD2 matches at 13 bases. The CDR3 extends over 21 amino acids. Looked up from germline, CDR1 is SSHAT and CDR2 is FNYEAQ (reference sequence). The CDR3 region is CASSSVQGTSGISSGANVLTF. In DNA form, the CDR3 reads TGTGCTAGCAGTTCCGTTCAGGGGACTAGCGGGATTAGCTCTGGGGCCAACGTCCTGACTTTC. The full variable domain, its missing parts supplied by reference TRBV7-7 and TRBJ2-6, is GAGVSQSPRYKVTKRGQDVTLRCDPISSHATLYWYQQALGQGPEFLTYFNYEAQPDKSGLPSDRFSAERPEGSISTLTIQRTEQRDSAMYRCASSSVQGTSGISSGANVLTFGAGSRLTVL.

This chain links TRBV7-8 with TRBJ2-2; D is unresolved. This CDR3 contains 13 residues. CDR1 and CDR2 (germline): SGHVS, FQNEAQ. V was pared by 5 bases and J by 6 bases, with 10 bases between. The CDR3 region has the DNA TGTGCCAGCAGCCTTAGATCTGCCGGGGAGCTGTTTTTT. Translation gives CASSLRSAGELFF.

The chain joins TRBV7-9 to TRBJ2-1, with 8 bases that match TRBD1. Per the germline V gene, CDR1 is SEHNR and CDR2 is FQNEAQ (reference sequence). V lost 1 base and J lost 8; bases outside the gene matches: 4. This CDR3 region has 14 residues. The CDR3 is CASSLGQGMDEQFF. In DNA form, the CDR3 reads TGTGCCAGCAGCTTAGGACAGGGGATGGATGAGCAGTTCTTC. Full variable domain (outside the CDR3, taken from reference TRBV7-9 and TRBJ2-1): DTGVSQNPRHKITKRGQNVTFRCDPISEHNRLYWYRQTLGQGPEFLTYFQNEAQLEKSRLLSDRFSAERPKGSFSTLEIQRTEQGDSAMYLCASSLGQGMDEQFFGPGTRLTVL.

The chain joins TRBV19 to TRBJ1-5; D gene uncertain. V was clipped by 8 bases and J by 2 bases, with 7 bases between them. Germline V CDR1 and CDR2: LNHDA, SQIVND (reference sequence). CDR3 length: 12 residues. The CDR3 sequence: CASRRGNQPQHF. The CDR3 DNA follows: TGTGCCAGTCGTCGGGGCAATCAGCCCCAGCATTTT.

This chain links TRBV6-5 with TRBJ2-7; 10 bases fit TRBD2. Germline CDR1 is MNHEY and CDR2 is SVGAGI. The J segment lost 3 bases and the V segment lost 2 bases, leaving 4 bases of the junction unmatched. The CDR3 is 15 residues long. CDR3 DNA sequence: TGTGCCAGCAGTTACGGGCTAGCGGGAGACTACGAGCAGTACTTC. Protein product: CASSYGLAGDYEQYF.

The rearrangement links TRBV28 to TRBJ2-1; the match to TRBD2 covers 9 bases. Trimming took 10 bases from V and 8 from J; bases not matched to a gene: 12. Germline CDR1 MDHEN, CDR2 SYDVKM. The CDR3 is 14 residues long. The CDR3 sequence is CATLGSGRSDEQFF. In DNA form, the CDR3 reads TGTGCCACCCTAGGGAGCGGGAGGTCGGATGAGCAGTTCTTC.

This clone was detected only a few times. The V and J genes are TRBV30 and TRBJ2-3, with TRBD2 as a possible D gene (5 bases). The ends were cut back, 3 bases at V and 4 bases at J, with 11 bases in the middle. The CDR3 has 13 amino acids. Germline loops: CDR1 GTSNPN, CDR2 SVGIG (reference sequence). CDR3 region: CAWSQRRADTQYF. For the CDR3, the DNA is TGTGCCTGGAGCCAAAGGCGGGCAGATACGCAGTATTTT.

The rearrangement links TRBV7-8 to TRBJ2-1; tentative D call: TRBD1 (5 bases). The CDR3 length is 15 residues. The germline V gene encodes CDR1 SGHVS and CDR2 FQNEAQ. The V and J ends lost 1 base and 3 bases respectively, with 10 bases between them. CDR3 bases: TGTGCCAGCAGCTTAGGCAGGGTTAACTACAATGAGCAGTTCTTC. Translation gives CASSLGRVNYNEQFF.

V and J are TRBV12-3 or TRBV12-4 and TRBJ1-1, with TRBD1 as a possible D gene (6 bases). The CDR3 sequence is 13 residues long. The V gene lost 6 bases and the J gene lost 2 bases, with 10 bases spanning the gap. The CDR3 protein is CASRQGPNTEAFF. The CDR3 DNA follows: TGTGCCAGCAGGCAGGGGCCAAACACTGAAGCTTTCTTT.

The chain is built from TRBV19 and TRBJ2-5; 11 nucleotides agree with TRBD1. With V trimmed by 2 bases and J by 5 bases, 7 bases remained unmatched. This CDR3 contains 16 residues. CDR1 and CDR2 from the germline V gene are LNHDA and SQIVND (reference sequence). CDR3 bases: TGTGCCAGTAGTATAAAGGGACAGGGGGGCCGCGAGACCCAGTACTTC. Amino acid sequence: CASSIKGQGGRETQYF.

This chain connects TRBV7-2 to TRBJ2-3, with TRBD2 identical over 8 bases. V dropped 4 bases and J dropped 4; count of bases not matched to a gene: 7. Germline V lookup: CDR1 SGHTA, CDR2 FQGNSA. This CDR3 region has 15 residues. The CDR3 is CASSYLRGVSDTQYF. CDR3 coding DNA: TGTGCCAGCAGCTACTTGCGGGGGGTATCAGATACGCAGTATTTT.

This clone was seen a handful of times. This chain joins TRBV7-2 and TRBJ1-5; no reliable D call. This CDR3 is built from 16 residues. The germline V gene has CDR1 SGHTA and CDR2 FQGNSA. Trimming pared 1 base from V and 0 bases from J, leaving 10 bases between. For the CDR3, the DNA is TGTGCCAGCAGCTTAGATAATAGTAATAGCAATCAGCCCCAGCATTTT. This translates into CASSLDNSNSNQPQHF.

This chain connects TRBV2 to TRBJ2-7; D possibly corresponds to TRBD1 (6 bases). This CDR3 region has 14 residues. Germline V gene data show CDR1 as SNHLY and CDR2 as FYNNEI. V lost 9 bases, J lost 1 base, and 16 bases lay in between. The CDR3 protein is CASTLRDISYEQYF. For the CDR3, the DNA is TGTGCCAGTACTCTCCGGGACATTTCCTACGAGCAGTACTTC.

The chain links TRBV18 to TRBJ2-4, with 7 nucleotides matching TRBD1. V shed 5 bases, J shed 8 bases, and the junction held 9 bases outside the gene matches. CDR1 and CDR2 (germline): KGHSH, LQKENI. This CDR3 spans 14 amino acids. CDR3 protein: CASSSSGGMDIQYF. CDR3 sequence (DNA): TGTGCCAGCTCATCCTCAGGGGGTATGGACATTCAGTACTTC.

The V and J genes are TRBV4-1 and TRBJ1-4, with TRBD1 matching over 8 bases. Germline V gene sequence: CDR1 MGHRA, CDR2 YSYEKL. There are 15 residues in the CDR3. The V and J ends lost 3 bases and 7 bases, in that order; junction bases with no gene match: 7. CDR3 in amino acids: CASSHPDRDSEKLFF. In nucleotides, the CDR3 is TGCGCCAGCAGCCACCCGGACAGGGATAGTGAAAAACTGTTTTTT.

J is TRBJ1-4 and V is TRBV9, with 9 bases that match TRBD1. The junction had 10 bases not matched to a gene; V was cut back by 3 bases and J by 10 bases. Per the germline V gene, CDR1 is SGDLS and CDR2 is YYNGEE. This CDR3 comprises 15 residues. CDR3 protein: CASSGRDREKGKLFF. CDR3 DNA: TGTGCCAGCAGCGGGCGGGACAGGGAGAAAGGAAAACTGTTTTTT.

The V gene is TRBV9, the J gene TRBJ1-2; possibly TRBD1 for D (5 bases). CDR1 is SGDLS and CDR2 is YYNGEE in the germline V gene. Trimming took 3 bases from V and 0 from J, leaving 21 bases between them. The CDR3 loop spans 18 amino acids. As DNA, the CDR3 is TGTGCCAGCAGCGAGCCCCACCGAGGGGAGGGGACTAACTATGGCTACACCTTC. Translating gives CASSEPHRGEGTNYGYTF.

This chain connects TRBV5-1 to TRBJ2-1, with a weak D call TRBD2 (5 bases). V was shortened by 0 bases and J by 4 bases, with 20 bases between the two germline ends. The CDR3 extends over 18 amino acids. CDR1 is SGHRS and CDR2 is YFSETQ in the germline V gene. The CDR3 DNA sequence: TGCGCCAGCAGCTTGGCCAGGCGTAGCGCCCTTGATTACAATGAGCAGTTCTTC. This sequence encodes CASSLARRSALDYNEQFF.

CDR3 region: CASTKTSGGNNEQFF. CDR3 sequence (DNA): TGTGCCAGCACCAAGACTAGCGGGGGAAACAATGAGCAGTTCTTC. The genes are TRBV9 and TRBJ2-1; 12 nucleotides match TRBD2. With 6 bases clipped from V and 5 bases from J, the junction kept 6 bases outside the gene matches. This CDR3 has 15 amino acids. The germline V gene encodes CDR1 SGDLS and CDR2 YYNGEE.

This rearrangement joins TRBV7-8 to TRBJ2-3, with 9 bases aligning to TRBD1. There are 16 residues in the CDR3. CDR1 and CDR2 (germline): SGHVS, FQNEAQ. The junction had 3 bases not matched to a gene; V was cut back by 1 base and J by 1 base. CDR3 bases: TGTGCCAGCAGCTTAGTGCGGACAGGGGGCACAGATACGCAGTATTTT. Translation gives CASSLVRTGGTDTQYF.

This clone has just one count. This chain joins TRBV5-5 and TRBJ2-7; TRBD1 aligns across 7 bases. The CDR3 has 12 residues. The V gene end was trimmed by 5 bases and the J gene end by 4 bases; junction bases not matched to a gene: 3. Germline V gene sequence: CDR1 SGHKS, CDR2 YYEKEE (reference sequence). This CDR3 reads CASSYRGYEQYF. CDR3 in DNA: TGTGCCAGCAGTTACAGGGGTTACGAGCAGTACTTC.

The chain links TRBV10-3 to TRBJ2-7; 10 bases align to TRBD2. There are 16 residues in the CDR3. The junction had 8 bases not matched to a gene; V was cut back by 2 bases and J by 4 bases. Germline CDR1 reads ENHRY; CDR2 reads SYGVKD. This chain's CDR3 is CAISEIPSGSGYEQYF. In nucleotides, the CDR3 is TGTGCCATCAGTGAGATCCCTAGCGGGAGTGGGTACGAGCAGTACTTC.

The chain is built from TRBV7-6 and TRBJ2-7, with a possible D match to TRBD1 (6 bases). V lost 5 bases and J lost 7, with 21 bases in between. The CDR3 contains 15 residues. Germline CDR1 SGHVS, CDR2 FNYEAQ. CDR3 nucleotides: TGTGCCAGCAGCACCTCCGGGACACCGGTGGGGGAGCAGTACTTC. Translating gives CASSTSGTPVGEQYF.

The chain is built from TRBV16 and TRBJ1-1; D unclear. Trimming removed 4 bases at V and 5 bases at J, with 11 bases between. The germline gives CDR1 KGHSY, CDR2 FQNENV. The CDR3 has 13 residues. CDR3 sequence: CASSRSAGTEAFF. The DNA for the CDR3 is TGTGCCAGCAGCCGATCGGCGGGAACTGAAGCTTTCTTT.

The chain combines TRBV23-1 with TRBJ2-1; TRBD1 might be the D (7 bases). TRBV23-1 is annotated as an ORF whose role is uncertain. The CDR3 loop spans 17 amino acids. The V and J ends lost 0 bases and 5 bases respectively, with 17 bases between them. The CDR3 loop reads CASSQSLQGGANNEQFF. DNA of the CDR3: TGCGCCAGCAGTCAATCGTTGCAGGGGGGAGCAAACAATGAGCAGTTCTTC.

The V and J genes are TRBV6-5 and TRBJ1-5; D is possibly TRBD1 (6 bases). The CDR3 loop spans 16 amino acids. V lost 2 bases and J lost 2, with 13 bases in between. Germline CDR1 and CDR2: MNHEY and SVGAGI. CDR3 sequence (DNA): TGTGCCAGCAGTTACGAGGGCAGGGGTGGCAATCAGCCCCAGCATTTT. This sequence encodes CASSYEGRGGNQPQHF.